Described below is a single T cell receptor beta chain sequence and its context. The antigen it binds to is not known. No base qualities exist here, and no much larger clone lies one base off it. The library was obtained by the immunoSEQ multiplex PCR assay. The table comes from immuneACCESS by way of TCRdb, which keeps in-frame sequences with V and J called. Part of the clones is missing from these tables; in studies checked, under half for an unresolved V gene and the rest for unknown reasons. This sample is represented by about 7,000 clones; under 80% of them were singletons. The biggest ten clones account for approximately 15% of the sample. This record comes from a study of circulating tumor DNA in untreated peripheral T-cell lymphoma (dated by TCRdb to 2020 to 2022). From the germline V gene (reference sequence), CDR1 is LNHNV and CDR2 is YYDKDF. From the cysteine through the phenylalanine, the CDR3 covers 14 amino acids. Just CDR3 DNA is preserved here, 42 bases in frame from base 1. The junction shows trimming of 4 bases on V and 5 bases on J, plus 14 bases between the germline ends.

To find tumor-specific TCR clonotypes, researchers sequenced baseline tumor tissue that had been collected prior to treatment. Next-generation sequencing of T-cell receptor sequences was used to monitor peripheral T-cell lymphoma patients receiving frontline treatment on a trial. Study-wide findings and limitations: Tumor-specific clonotypes were identified in over 75% of patients, with identification achieved from about nine tenths of baseline tissues and about 70% of baseline serum samples.

This sequence uses TRBV15 and TRBJ2-5, and the D gene may be TRBD2, 7 bases matching. The TCR was taken from a human donor with peripheral T-cell lymphoma. Material: tumor tissue. The nucleotides are TGTGCCACCAGCACCCCGGGGGGCAGGGAGACCCAGTACTTC. It encodes CATSTPGGRETQYF. The CDR3, completed at both ends by the reference TRBV15 and TRBJ2-5 genes, gives the full variable domain DAMVIQNPRYQVTQFGKPVTLSCSQTLNHNVMYWYQQKSSQAPKLLFHYYDKDFNNEADTPDNFQSRRPNTSFCFLDIRSPGLGDTAMYLCATSTPGGRETQYFGPGTRLLVL.